This is a list of T cell receptor beta chains from one sample in a study of blood T cell repertoires in COVID-19. The data were produced by immunoSEQ multiplex PCR, yet TCRdb's version contains in-frame clones alone and is incomplete. Altogether roughly 360,000 clones are present, 75% to 90% being singletons, with the ten largest covering 5% to 6%. Input material: PBMCs or T cells enriched from blood (not recorded which). The receptors derive from a woman aged 45-65 years who had recovered from COVID-19. The CDR3 runs from the conserved cysteine through the conserved F or W.

V	J	CDR3
TRBV6-1	TRBJ2-2	CASSEALLQTGELFF
TRBV13	TRBJ2-5	CASSRDRETQYF
TRBV6-5	TRBJ1-1	CASSYLRNTEAFF
TRBV4-2	TRBJ2-1	CASSQRVLAGGLDEQFF
TRBV4-1	TRBJ1-2	CASSQDMGSGGFYGYTF
TRBV19	TRBJ2-1	CASAIREFNEQFF
TRBV14	TRBJ1-3	CASSQRSGNTIYF
TRBV27	TRBJ1-1	CASSFGVRAFF
TRBV3-1/TRBV3-2	TRBJ1-1	CASSQAGEGLLDTEAFF
TRBV27	TRBJ1-5	CATLPTPPPAQGGSSNQPQHF
TRBV11-3	TRBJ1-1	CASSSRGPEAFF
TRBV7-3	TRBJ2-5	CASSRRGNQETQYF
TRBV19	TRBJ1-5	CASSISQGRQPQHF
TRBV4-3	TRBJ1-4	CASSQDRAANEKLFF
TRBV4-1	TRBJ2-7	CASSQAQGWEQYF
TRBV19	TRBJ1-5	CASSTDRSNQPQHF
TRBV15	TRBJ2-3	CATSRVILAGDTQYF
TRBV19	TRBJ1-2	CASSTGQAVAQSRGYTF
TRBV5-4	TRBJ2-1	CASSSEGAGSYNEQFF
TRBV6-5	TRBJ2-5	CASSSGQQETQYF
TRBV7-9	TRBJ1-5	CASSLARLGESQPQHF
TRBV5-4	TRBJ1-2	CASSSQGAQGYTF
TRBV2	TRBJ1-5	CASSSGTGINQPQHF
TRBV3-1/TRBV3-2	TRBJ2-1	CASSQDLLAGPSHEQFF
TRBV27	TRBJ2-1	CASGLDRGNEQFF
TRBV27	TRBJ1-2	CASTPGGGGGGYTF
TRBV6-5	TRBJ2-7	CASSYSAGESYEQYF
TRBV12-3/TRBV12-4	TRBJ1-1	CASSLSGEAFF
TRBV5-8	TRBJ1-5	CASSPLGALVQPQHF
TRBV4-3	TRBJ2-5	CASSQSHLAGQETQYF
TRBV9	TRBJ1-1	CASSTSTGMNTEAFF
TRBV4-1	TRBJ2-7	CASSQGIGQGAYEQYF
TRBV6-4	TRBJ2-1	CASSETSGRYNEQFF
TRBV30	TRBJ1-1	CAWSRQTEAFF
TRBV30	TRBJ1-5	CAWSVENQPQHF
TRBV5-8	TRBJ1-1	CASSPRYLNTEAFF
TRBV19	TRBJ1-2	CASTQGPRSGYTF
TRBV9	TRBJ2-7	CASSVGSGGNYEQYF
TRBV5-1	TRBJ1-2	CASSLAGGGHGYTF
TRBV10-3	TRBJ1-1	CAISYRVGTEAFF